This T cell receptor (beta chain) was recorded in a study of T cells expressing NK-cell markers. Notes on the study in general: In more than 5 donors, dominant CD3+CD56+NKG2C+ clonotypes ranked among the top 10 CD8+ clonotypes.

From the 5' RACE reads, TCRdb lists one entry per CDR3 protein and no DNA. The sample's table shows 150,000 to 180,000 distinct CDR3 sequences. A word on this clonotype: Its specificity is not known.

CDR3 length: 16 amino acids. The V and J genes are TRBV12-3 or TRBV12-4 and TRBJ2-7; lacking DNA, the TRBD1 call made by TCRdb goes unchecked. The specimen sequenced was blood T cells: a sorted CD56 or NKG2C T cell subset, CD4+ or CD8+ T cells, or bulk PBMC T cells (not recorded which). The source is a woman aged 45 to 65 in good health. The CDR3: CASSSAGTGGEWEQYF.